Here is one T cell receptor (beta chain) with its context. Its cognate antigen is unknown. Other nucleotide sequences from this sample produce the same CDR3. Enrollment shut out patients with autoimmune disease history or systemic immunosuppression. Assay used: immunoSEQ multiplex PCR; TCRdb lists only in-frame clones, some missing. The sample shows 90,000 to 100,000 clones, more than 95% of them seen only once. The sample is drawn from a study of OX40 agonist ivuxolimab in advanced cancers. Study-level information: Prior anti-PD-1, anti-PD-L1 or anti-CTLA-4 therapy was allowed; roughly 40% had some.

Germline values: CDR1 SGDLS, CDR2 YYNGEE. With 3 bases removed from V and 6 bases from J, the gap between germline ends came to 8 bases. The length of the CDR3 is 12 residues. Study outcomes and limitations: In the 0.1 to 3.0 mg/kg range, CD4+ and CD8+ blood T cells had expanded clonally by week 6. What antigens the expanded peripheral T cells recognized was never established.

The source was CD4+ or CD8+ T cells sorted from blood, collected in a trial of the OX40 agonist ivuxolimab. The genes are TRBV9 and TRBJ2-3; no clear D gene. The clonotype was recovered from an adult with an advanced solid tumor such as melanoma, head and neck, liver or kidney cancer. The DNA for the CDR3 is TGTGCCAGCAGCGCCGGAGCGGATACGCAGTATTTT. Amino acids: CASSAGADTQYF.